This entry is about one T cell receptor beta chain. Its target is not known. The data were taken from a study of vaccination effects on CD4 cells after COVID-19. This CDR3 is built from 17 residues. CDR1 and CDR2 from the germline V gene are SEHNR and FQNEAQ (reference sequence). V was cut by 0 bases and J by 6 bases, with 20 bases left in between. Culture proceeded for 9 to 11 days, and CD4+ T cells were then isolated. Convalescent patients had PCR-confirmed SARS-CoV-2 infection between March and December 2020. The authors exchanged half the medium for IL-2 medium on days 3 and 7. Generated by immunoSEQ multiplex PCR, the TCRdb table keeps only in-frame clones and is missing some. The sample consists of under 50,000 clones, 76% of them appearing once.

The specimen comprised CD4+ T cells from PBMCs cultured without peptide, sampled before COVID-19 vaccination. This sequence joins TRBV7-9 and TRBJ1-2, with D possibly being TRBD1 (5 bases). The clonotype was recovered from a human donor who had a prior SARS-CoV-2 infection. DNA for the CDR3: TGTGCCAGCAGCTTAGCGGTGGGAGGGGCTAGTACGGATGGCTACACCTTC. The encoded protein is CASSLAVGGASTDGYTF. The variable domain in full, with the rest retrieved from reference TRBV7-9 and TRBJ1-2, is DTGVSQNPRHKITKRGQNVTFRCDPISEHNRLYWYRQTLGQGPEFLTYFQNEAQLEKSRLLSDRFSAERPKGSFSTLEIQRTEQGDSAMYLCASSLAVGGASTDGYTFGSGTRLTVV.